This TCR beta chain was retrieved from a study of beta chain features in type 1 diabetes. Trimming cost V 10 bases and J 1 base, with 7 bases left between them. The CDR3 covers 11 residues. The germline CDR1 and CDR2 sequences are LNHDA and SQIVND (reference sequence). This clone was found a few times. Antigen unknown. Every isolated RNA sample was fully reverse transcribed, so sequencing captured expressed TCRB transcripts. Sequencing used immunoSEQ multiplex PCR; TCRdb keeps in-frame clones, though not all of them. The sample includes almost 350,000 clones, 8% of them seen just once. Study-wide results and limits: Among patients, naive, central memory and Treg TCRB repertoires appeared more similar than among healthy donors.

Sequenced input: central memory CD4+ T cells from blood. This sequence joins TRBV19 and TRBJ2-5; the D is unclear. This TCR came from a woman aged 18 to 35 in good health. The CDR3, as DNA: TGTGCCACGTCTCGCCAAGAGACCCAGTACTTC. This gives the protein CATSRQETQYF.